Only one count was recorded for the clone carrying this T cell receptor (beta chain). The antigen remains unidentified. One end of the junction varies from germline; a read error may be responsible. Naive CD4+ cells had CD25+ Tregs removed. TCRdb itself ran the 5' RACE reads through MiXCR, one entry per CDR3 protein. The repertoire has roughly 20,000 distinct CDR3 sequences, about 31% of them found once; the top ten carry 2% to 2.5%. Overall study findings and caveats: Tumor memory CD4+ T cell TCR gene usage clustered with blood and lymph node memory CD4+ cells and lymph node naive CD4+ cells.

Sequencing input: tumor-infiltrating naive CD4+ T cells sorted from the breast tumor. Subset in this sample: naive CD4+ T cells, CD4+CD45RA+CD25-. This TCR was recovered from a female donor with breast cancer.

In DNA form, the CDR3 reads TGCAGTGCTGGAGACAGGGCAACTAATGAGCAGTTCTTC. Protein: CSAGDRATNEQFF. The V gene is TRBV20-1, the J gene TRBJ2-1; 7 nucleotides match TRBD1. The CDR3 has 13 residues. Per the germline V gene, CDR1 is DFQATT and CDR2 is SNEGSKA (reference sequence).